A selection of T cell receptor beta chains follows, all from one sample in a study of blood T cell repertoires in COVID-19. Profiling relied on immunoSEQ multiplex PCR, and the TCRdb table lists in-frame clones only, not all of them. The repertoire holds some 300,000 clones, with almost 90% as singletons. The sample taken for sequencing was peripheral blood. The receptors derive from a woman aged 40 to 50 with COVID-19, enrolled during active disease. CDR3s include the opening cysteine and the closing phenylalanine or tryptophan. D genes are given only for firm matches. Size tells how often a clone was seen (once, few, many) or the class of an expanded clone, and some rows leave it out.

TRBV4-3	TRBJ1-3	.	.	CASSPRGLKVEAGSGNTIYF	TGCGCCAGCAGCCCACGCGGGCTGAAAGTGGAAGCGGGCTCTGGAAACACCATATATTTT
TRBV30	TRBJ1-3	.	.	CAWSSGQLSGNTIYF	TGTGCCTGGAGTTCTGGACAGCTTTCTGGAAACACCATATATTTT
TRBV9	TRBJ1-1	once	.	CASSASYEAFF	TGTGCCAGCAGCGCCAGTTATGAAGCTTTCTTT
TRBV11-2	TRBJ2-7	.	.	CASSFSVRTAIFTYEQYF	TGTGCCAGCAGCTTTTCAGTAAGGACAGCGATATTTACCTACGAGCAGTACTTC
TRBV19	TRBJ2-2	.	.	CASSRVTTITGELFF	TGTGCCAGTAGTAGAGTGACTACAATTACCGGGGAGCTGTTTTTT
TRBV5-1	TRBJ1-3	.	TRBD1	CASSSRTGPPGNTIYF	TGCGCCAGCAGCTCCAGGACAGGTCCACCGGGAAACACCATATATTTT
TRBV5-6	TRBJ1-3	.	TRBD1	CASSLLDRVGNTIYF	TGTGCCAGCAGCCTACTCGACAGGGTTGGAAACACCATATATTTT
TRBV9	TRBJ2-3	.	.	CASSQQGGTDTQYF	TGTGCCAGCAGCCAACAGGGAGGCACAGATACGCAGTATTTT
TRBV28	TRBJ1-5	.	TRBD1	CASSLQAGGIYSNQPQHF	TGTGCCAGCAGTTTACAGGCAGGGGGCATATATAGCAATCAGCCCCAGCATTTT
TRBV7-3	TRBJ1-1	.	TRBD1	CASSLTGQAATEAFF	TGTGCCAGCAGCTTAACGGGACAGGCGGCCACTGAAGCTTTCTTT
TRBV7-3	TRBJ1-3	few	.	CASSKAAGNTIYF	TGTGCCAGCAGCAAAGCCGCTGGAAACACCATATATTTT
TRBV10-3	TRBJ1-2	.	.	CAISEPLSPVRAGYTF	TGTGCCATCAGTGAGCCGCTATCCCCGGTCAGGGCGGGCTACACCTTC
TRBV18	TRBJ1-1	.	.	CASSPLGGTEAFF	TGTGCCAGCTCACCACTTGGGGGGACTGAAGCTTTCTTT
TRBV10-3	TRBJ1-2	.	TRBD1	CAISLDRHGYTF	TGTGCCATCAGCCTGGACAGGCATGGCTACACCTTC
TRBV5-6	TRBJ1-2	many	.	CASSVTQFQGSGYTF	TGTGCCAGCAGCGTCACCCAATTCCAGGGGAGTGGCTACACCTTC
TRBV6-2/TRBV6-3	TRBJ2-7	.	TRBD1	CASTPTGFEQYF	TGTGCCAGCACCCCGACAGGGTTCGAGCAGTACTTC
TRBV19	TRBJ2-2	.	TRBD2	CASSIGTSGRANTGELFF	TGTGCCAGTAGTATCGGGACTAGCGGGAGGGCTAACACCGGGGAGCTGTTTTTT
TRBV7-2	TRBJ2-7	few	TRBD1	CATSSDRVSYEQYF	TGTGCCACTTCATCCGACAGGGTCTCCTACGAGCAGTACTTC
TRBV28	TRBJ1-2	.	TRBD1	CASSSPGQGPAGYTF	TGTGCCAGCAGTTCCCCGGGACAGGGACCGGCGGGCTACACCTTC